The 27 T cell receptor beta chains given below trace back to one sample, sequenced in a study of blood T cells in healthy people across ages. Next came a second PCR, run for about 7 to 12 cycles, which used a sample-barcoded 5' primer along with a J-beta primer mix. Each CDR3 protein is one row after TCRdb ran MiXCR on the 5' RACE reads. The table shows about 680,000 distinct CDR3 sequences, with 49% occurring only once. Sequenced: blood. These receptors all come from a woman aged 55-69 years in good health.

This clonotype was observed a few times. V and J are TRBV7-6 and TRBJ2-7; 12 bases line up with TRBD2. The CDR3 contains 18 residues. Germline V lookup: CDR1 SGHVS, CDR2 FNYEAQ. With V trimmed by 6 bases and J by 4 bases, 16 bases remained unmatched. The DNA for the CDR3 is TGTGCCAGCAGTCTTAGGGCTAGCGGGAGGGCCTCAGGATACGAGCAGTACTTC. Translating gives CASSLRASGRASGYEQYF.

The DNA of the CDR3 is TGTGCCAGCAGTTACGTTGTCGGAAAACTGTTTTTT. This sequence encodes CASSYVVGKLFF. The rearrangement joins TRBV6-6 to TRBJ1-4; D unresolved. Germline loops: CDR1 MNHNY, CDR2 SVGAGI (reference sequence). There are 12 residues in the CDR3. Trimming removed 2 bases from V and 10 bases from J, with 8 bases in between.

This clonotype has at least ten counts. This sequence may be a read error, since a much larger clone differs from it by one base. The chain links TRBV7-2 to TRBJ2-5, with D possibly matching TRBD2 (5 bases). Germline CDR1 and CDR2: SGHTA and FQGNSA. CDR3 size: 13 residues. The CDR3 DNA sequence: TGTGCCAGCAGCGTAGCGCAAGGAAAGACCCAGTACTTC. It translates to CASSVAQGKTQYF.

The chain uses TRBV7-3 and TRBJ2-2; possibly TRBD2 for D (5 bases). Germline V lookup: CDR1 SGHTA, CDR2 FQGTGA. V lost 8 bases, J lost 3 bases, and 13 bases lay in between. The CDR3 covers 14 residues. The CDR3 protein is CASALGVHTGELFF. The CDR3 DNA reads TGTGCCAGCGCTCTGGGAGTCCACACCGGGGAGCTGTTTTTT.

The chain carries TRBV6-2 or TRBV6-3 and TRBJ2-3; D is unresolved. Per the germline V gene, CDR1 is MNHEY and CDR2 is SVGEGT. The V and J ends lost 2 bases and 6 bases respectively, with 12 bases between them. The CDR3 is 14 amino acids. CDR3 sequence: CASSYASQIDTQYF. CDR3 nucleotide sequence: TGTGCCAGCAGTTACGCTTCCCAGATTGATACGCAGTATTTT.

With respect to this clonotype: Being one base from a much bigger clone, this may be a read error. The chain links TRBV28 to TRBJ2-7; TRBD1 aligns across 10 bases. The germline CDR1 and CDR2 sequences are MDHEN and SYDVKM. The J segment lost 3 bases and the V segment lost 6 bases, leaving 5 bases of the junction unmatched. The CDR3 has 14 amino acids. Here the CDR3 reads CASRGTGEGYEQYF. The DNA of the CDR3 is TGTGCCAGCAGGGGGACAGGGGAGGGCTACGAGCAGTACTTC. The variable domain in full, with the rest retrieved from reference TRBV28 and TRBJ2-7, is DVKVTQSSRYLVKRTGEKVFLECVQDMDHENMFWYRQDPGLGLRLIYFSYDVKMKEKGDIPEGYSVSREKKERFSLILESASTNQTSMYLCASRGTGEGYEQYFGPGTRLTVT.

The CDR3 region has the DNA TGCAGTGCTAGTGTGCGTACAGATACGCAGTATTTT. Encoded protein: CSASVRTDTQYF. The genes are TRBV20-1 and TRBJ2-3; D remains unclear. Germline assignment: CDR1 DFQATT and CDR2 SNEGSKA (reference sequence). CDR3 length equals 12 residues. The germline V and J ends were trimmed by 3 bases and 3 bases, with 7 bases remaining between them.

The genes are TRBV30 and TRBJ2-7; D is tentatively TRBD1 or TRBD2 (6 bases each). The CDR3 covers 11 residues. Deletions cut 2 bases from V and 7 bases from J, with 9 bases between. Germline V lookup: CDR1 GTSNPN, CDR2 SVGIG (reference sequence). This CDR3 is CAWSWGAEQYF. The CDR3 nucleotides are TGTGCCTGGAGTTGGGGGGCTGAGCAGTACTTC.

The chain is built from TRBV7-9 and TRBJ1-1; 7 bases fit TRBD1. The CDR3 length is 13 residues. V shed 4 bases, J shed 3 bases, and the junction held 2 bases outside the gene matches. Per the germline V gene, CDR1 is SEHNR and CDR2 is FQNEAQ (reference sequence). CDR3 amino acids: CASSYQGDTEAFF. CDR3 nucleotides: TGTGCCAGCAGCTACCAGGGGGACACTGAAGCTTTCTTT. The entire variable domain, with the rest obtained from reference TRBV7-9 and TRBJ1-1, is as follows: DTGVSQNPRHKITKRGQNVTFRCDPISEHNRLYWYRQTLGQGPEFLTYFQNEAQLEKSRLLSDRFSAERPKGSFSTLEIQRTEQGDSAMYLCASSYQGDTEAFFGQGTRLTVV.

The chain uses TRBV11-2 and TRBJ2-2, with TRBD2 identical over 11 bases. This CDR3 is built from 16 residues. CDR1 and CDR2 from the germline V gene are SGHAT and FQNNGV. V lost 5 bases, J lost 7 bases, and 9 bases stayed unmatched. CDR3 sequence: CASSPGSSGRGGELFF. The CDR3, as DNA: TGTGCCAGCAGCCCAGGCAGTAGCGGGAGGGGCGGGGAGCTGTTTTTT.

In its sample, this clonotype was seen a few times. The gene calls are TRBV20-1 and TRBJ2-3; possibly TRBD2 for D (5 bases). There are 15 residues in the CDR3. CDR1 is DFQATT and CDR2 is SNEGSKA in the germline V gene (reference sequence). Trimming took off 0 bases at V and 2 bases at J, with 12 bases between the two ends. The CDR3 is CSARDPTSSTDTQYF. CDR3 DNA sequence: TGCAGTGCTAGAGATCCTACTAGTTCCACAGATACGCAGTATTTT.

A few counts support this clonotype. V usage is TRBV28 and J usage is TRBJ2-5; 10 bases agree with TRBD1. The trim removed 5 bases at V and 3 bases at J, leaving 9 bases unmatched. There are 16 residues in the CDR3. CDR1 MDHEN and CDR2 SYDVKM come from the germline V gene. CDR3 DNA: TGTGCCAGCAGTCTACTTTCCGGACAGGGGGAAGAGACCCAGTACTTC. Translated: CASSLLSGQGEETQYF. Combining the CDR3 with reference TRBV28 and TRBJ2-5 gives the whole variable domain DVKVTQSSRYLVKRTGEKVFLECVQDMDHENMFWYRQDPGLGLRLIYFSYDVKMKEKGDIPEGYSVSREKKERFSLILESASTNQTSMYLCASSLLSGQGEETQYFGPGTRLLVL.

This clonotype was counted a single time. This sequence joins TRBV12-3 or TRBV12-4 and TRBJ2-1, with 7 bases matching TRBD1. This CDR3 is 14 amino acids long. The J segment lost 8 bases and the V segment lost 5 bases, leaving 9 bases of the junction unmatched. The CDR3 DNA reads TGTGCCAGCAGTACCAACGACAGGGTTCATGAGCAGTTCTTC. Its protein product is CASSTNDRVHEQFF.

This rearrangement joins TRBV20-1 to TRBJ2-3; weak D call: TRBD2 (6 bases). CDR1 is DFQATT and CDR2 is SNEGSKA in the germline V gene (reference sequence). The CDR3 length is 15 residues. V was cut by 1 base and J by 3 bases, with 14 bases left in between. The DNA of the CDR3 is TGCAGTGCTAGAGCGGGACTCCGGGTAACAGATACGCAGTATTTT. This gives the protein CSARAGLRVTDTQYF.

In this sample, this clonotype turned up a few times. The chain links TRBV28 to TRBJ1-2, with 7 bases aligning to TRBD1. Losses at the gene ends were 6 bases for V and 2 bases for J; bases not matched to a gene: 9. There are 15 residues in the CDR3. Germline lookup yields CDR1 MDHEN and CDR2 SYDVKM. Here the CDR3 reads CASSRGTVGNYGYTF. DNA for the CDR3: TGTGCCAGCAGCCGCGGGACAGTTGGAAACTATGGCTACACCTTC.

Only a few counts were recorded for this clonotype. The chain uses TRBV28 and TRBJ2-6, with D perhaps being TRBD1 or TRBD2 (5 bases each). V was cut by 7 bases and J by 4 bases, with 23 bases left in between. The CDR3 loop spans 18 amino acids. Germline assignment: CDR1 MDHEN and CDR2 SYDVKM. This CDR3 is CASNGDRRNPGGANVLTF. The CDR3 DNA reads TGTGCCAGCAATGGGGACCGTAGAAACCCAGGGGGGGCCAACGTCCTGACTTTC.

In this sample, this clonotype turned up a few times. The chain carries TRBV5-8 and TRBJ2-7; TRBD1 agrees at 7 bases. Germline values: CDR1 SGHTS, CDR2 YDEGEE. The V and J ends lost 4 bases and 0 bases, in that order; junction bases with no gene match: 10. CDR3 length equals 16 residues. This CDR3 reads CASSPGTASGSYEQYF. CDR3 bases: TGTGCCAGCAGCCCAGGGACAGCAAGCGGCTCCTACGAGCAGTACTTC. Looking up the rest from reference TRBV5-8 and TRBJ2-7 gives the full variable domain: EAGVTQSPTHLIKTRGQQATLRCSPISGHTSVYWYQQALGLGLQFLLWYDEGEERNRGNFPPRFSGRQFPNYSSELNVNALELEDSALYLCASSPGTASGSYEQYFGPGTRLTVT.

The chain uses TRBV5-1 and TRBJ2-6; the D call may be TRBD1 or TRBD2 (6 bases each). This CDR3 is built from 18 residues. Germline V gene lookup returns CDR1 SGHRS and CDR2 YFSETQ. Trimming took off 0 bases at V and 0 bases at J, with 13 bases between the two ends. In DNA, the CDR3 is TGCGCCAGCAGCTTGGCGGGGGCCCAGAGCTCTGGGGCCAACGTCCTGACTTTC. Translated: CASSLAGAQSSGANVLTF.

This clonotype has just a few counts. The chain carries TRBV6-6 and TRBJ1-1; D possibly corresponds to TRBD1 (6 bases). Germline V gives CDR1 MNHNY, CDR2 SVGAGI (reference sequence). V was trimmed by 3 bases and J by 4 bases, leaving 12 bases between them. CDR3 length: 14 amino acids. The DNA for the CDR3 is TGTGCCAGCAGTTATCGGGGGCGGGTCACTGAAGCTTTCTTT. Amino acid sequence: CASSYRGRVTEAFF.

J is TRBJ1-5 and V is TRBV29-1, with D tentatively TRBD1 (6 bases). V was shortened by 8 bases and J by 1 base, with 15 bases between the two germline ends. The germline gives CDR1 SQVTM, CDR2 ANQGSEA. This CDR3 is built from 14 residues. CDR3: CSIANQGSNQPQHF. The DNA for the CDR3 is TGCAGCATTGCCAATCAGGGGAGCAATCAGCCCCAGCATTTT.

In nucleotides, the CDR3 is TGTGCCAGCAGCTACCAGGTGTTAGCCAAAAACATTCAGTACTTC. This encodes CASSYQVLAKNIQYF. The V gene is TRBV6-2 or TRBV6-3, the J gene TRBJ2-4; D is unresolved. In germline, CDR1 is MNHEY, CDR2 SVGEGT. The CDR3 covers 15 residues. V was clipped by 6 bases and J by 0 bases, with 12 bases between them.

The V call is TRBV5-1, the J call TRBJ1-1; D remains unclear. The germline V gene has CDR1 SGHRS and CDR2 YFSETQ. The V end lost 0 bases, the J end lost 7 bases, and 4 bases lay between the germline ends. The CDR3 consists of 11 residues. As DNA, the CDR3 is TGCGCCAGCAGCTTGGAAGATGAAGCTTTCTTT. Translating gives CASSLEDEAFF. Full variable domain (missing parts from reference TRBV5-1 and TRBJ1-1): KAGVTQTPRYLIKTRGQQVTLSCSPISGHRSVSWYQQTPGQGLQFLFEYFSETQRNKGNFPGRFSGRQFSNSRSEMNVSTLELGDSALYLCASSLEDEAFFGQGTRLTVV.

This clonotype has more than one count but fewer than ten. The CDR3 spells CASSVGGPSYNEQFF. CDR3 in DNA: TGTGCCAGCAGTGTTGGAGGGCCTTCTTACAATGAGCAGTTCTTC. This chain joins TRBV6-6 and TRBJ2-1; D might be TRBD2 (6 bases). The germline V and J ends were trimmed by 5 bases and 4 bases, with 15 bases remaining between them. Germline V CDR1 and CDR2: MNHNY, SVGAGI (reference sequence). The length of the CDR3 is 15 residues.

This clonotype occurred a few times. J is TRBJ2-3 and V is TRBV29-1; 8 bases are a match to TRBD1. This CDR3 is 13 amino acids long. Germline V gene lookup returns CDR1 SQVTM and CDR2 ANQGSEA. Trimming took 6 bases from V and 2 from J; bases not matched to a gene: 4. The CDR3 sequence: CSVGGQDTDTQYF. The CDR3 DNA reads TGCAGCGTGGGGGGACAGGACACAGATACGCAGTATTTT.

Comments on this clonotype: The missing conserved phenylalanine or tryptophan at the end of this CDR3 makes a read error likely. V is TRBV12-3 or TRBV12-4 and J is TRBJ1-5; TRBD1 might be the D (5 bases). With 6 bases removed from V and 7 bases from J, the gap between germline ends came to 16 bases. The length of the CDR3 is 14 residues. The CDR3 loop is CASSPVQGAQPQHC. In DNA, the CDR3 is TGTGCCAGCAGCCCTGTCCAGGGTGCCCAGCCCCAGCATTGT.

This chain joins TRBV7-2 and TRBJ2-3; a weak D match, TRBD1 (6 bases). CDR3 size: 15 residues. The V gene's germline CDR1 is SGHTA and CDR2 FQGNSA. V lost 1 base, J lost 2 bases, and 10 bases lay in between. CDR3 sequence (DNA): TGTGCCAGCAGCTTAGATGGGGGCTACACAGATACGCAGTATTTT. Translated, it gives CASSLDGGYTDTQYF.

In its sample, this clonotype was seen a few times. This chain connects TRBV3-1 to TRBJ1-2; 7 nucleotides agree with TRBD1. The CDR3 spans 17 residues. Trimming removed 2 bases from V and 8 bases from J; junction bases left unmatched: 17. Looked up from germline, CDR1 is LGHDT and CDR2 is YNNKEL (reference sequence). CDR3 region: CASSQPRQGVSTRGYTF. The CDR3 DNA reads TGTGCCAGCAGCCAACCGAGACAGGGAGTTTCAACGAGAGGCTACACCTTC.